This TCR beta chain came from a study of blood T cell repertoires in COVID-19 (dated by TCRdb to about 2020). About the investigation overall: Collaborator samples came from the United States, Italy and Spain and covered acute and convalescent phases of COVID-19. Where HLA class I and class II types were available, the types were taken from metadata supplied by the sample provider, not from assay-based typing. The material from the prospective study consisted of cDNA or gDNA derived from T cells, B-cell-depleted T cells, or PBMCs. The sample metadata nearly always contained a de-identified subject ID, COVID-19 status, age in years and sex. The repertoires were released in a freely available public database meant as a resource for research on the immune response to SARS-CoV-2. Samples came from the ongoing ImmuneRACE study (first 160 participants) plus 1,254 subjects from 6 global collaborators. Subjects who had been exposed to COVID-19, were actively infected with it, or had recovered from it provided the deeply sampled blood TCRbeta repertoires that made up the dataset.

Each collaborating institution followed its own protocols to collect whole blood in K2EDTA tubes. Collaborator samples were shipped for TCRbeta analysis as frozen whole blood, isolated PBMCs, or DNA extracted from either sample type. The immunoSEQ Assay, a bias-controlled multiplex PCR, was used to amplify TCRbeta CDR3 regions from genomic DNA. Under the source paper's analysis protocol: Within the assay, amplification of reference gene primers was used to estimate how many nucleated cells each sample contained. Sequence reads were collapsed and filtered to measure the absolute abundance of every unique TCRbeta CDR3 rearrangement. Productive Simpson clonality was computed per sample as the square root of Simpson's diversity index over productive rearrangements. TCRdb carries this immuneACCESS record with in-frame sequences only. Its versions omit some clonotypes, under half of them owing to an unresolved V gene in the studies checked, with the rest unexplained. Clone size and the V and J calls come from that table; the DNA yielded D and trimming. The sample table holds tens of thousands of clones, of which approximately 80% were seen once. 10% to 15% of the sample rests with the top ten.

With regard to this clone: Its antigen remains undetermined. Base qualities are not at hand, and no much larger clone is one base apart.

There are 17 amino acids in the CDR3, from cysteine to phenylalanine inclusive. The DNA shown is the 51-base CDR3, in frame from base 1. CDR1 is given as LGHDT and CDR2 as YNNKEL, both from the germline V gene (reference sequence). V drops 0 bases and J drops 0 bases, leaving 12 bases in between. Overall study results and their limits: The quantity of clinical and demographic metadata differed by source and by participant and was supplied without curation.

The V gene is TRBV3-1 (or the pseudogene TRBV3-2) and the J gene is TRBJ1-3; no D gene call is confident. The sample consisted of peripheral blood. This receptor was obtained from a woman older than 75 with acute or convalescent COVID-19. The sequenced DNA is TGTGCCAGCAGCCAAGATCTGTGGGCAGACTCTGGAAACACCATATATTTT. This yields the protein CASSQDLWADSGNTIYF.